Presented here are 10 T cell receptor beta chains from one specimen sequenced in a study of blood T cell repertoires in COVID-19. Measured with immunoSEQ multiplex PCR; TCRdb has only the in-frame clones, and not every one. This sample yields hundreds of thousands of clones, of which about 83% are seen a single time; 2% to 2.5% belongs to the top ten. The sequenced material came from PBMCs or T cells enriched from blood (not recorded which). The receptors were sampled from a woman in her fifties or sixties who had recovered from COVID-19.

The J gene is TRBJ2-5, the V gene TRBV28, with D possibly TRBD2 on 5 matching bases. The CDR3 totals 16 residues. Per germline, CDR1 MDHEN and CDR2 SYDVKM. V was trimmed by 6 bases and J by 9 bases, leaving 26 bases between them. CDR3 protein: CASSSPRGEGLGAQYF. The CDR3 nucleotides are TGTGCCAGCAGCTCCCCTCGGGGAGAGGGCCTTGGGGCCCAGTACTTC.

The rearrangement joins TRBV5-1 to TRBJ2-1; 7 positions match TRBD2. The V and J ends lost 0 bases and 8 bases, in that order; junction bases with no gene match: 11. The CDR3 extends over 16 amino acids. Germline CDR1 is SGHRS and CDR2 is YFSETQ. DNA for the CDR3: TGCGCCAGCAGCTTGGCCGGTAGCATGGGGAGGGATGAGCAGTTCTTC. Its protein is CASSLAGSMGRDEQFF. Full variable domain (outside the CDR3, taken from reference TRBV5-1 and TRBJ2-1): KAGVTQTPRYLIKTRGQQVTLSCSPISGHRSVSWYQQTPGQGLQFLFEYFSETQRNKGNFPGRFSGRQFSNSRSEMNVSTLELGDSALYLCASSLAGSMGRDEQFFGPGTRLTVL.

The chain couples TRBV18 to TRBJ2-3; 8 bases line up with TRBD2. V lost 3 bases to trimming and J lost 2 bases; unmatched junction nucleotides: 7. The CDR3 spans 16 residues. Germline V gives CDR1 KGHSH, CDR2 LQKENI. CDR3 DNA: TGTGCCAGCTCACCTAGTCGGGGGGGCCACACAGATACGCAGTATTTT. Protein: CASSPSRGGHTDTQYF.

The chain links TRBV11-2 to TRBJ2-5; 9 bases are a match to TRBD2. CDR1 is SGHAT, CDR2 FQNNGV, per germline. This CDR3 region has 16 residues. V trimming: 1 base; J trimming: 7 bases; junction bases outside the gene matches: 10. DNA of the CDR3: TGTGCCAGCAGCTTAGTGGCGGGAGGGCAAGGCGGGACCCAGTACTTC. Its protein is CASSLVAGGQGGTQYF.

The rearrangement joins TRBV28 to TRBJ2-4, with a possible D match to TRBD2 (6 bases). This CDR3 has 15 residues. V was clipped by 5 bases and J by 1 base, with 12 bases between them. Germline values: CDR1 MDHEN, CDR2 SYDVKM. CDR3 protein: CASSLGGGAKNIQYF. CDR3 bases: TGTGCCAGCAGTCTGGGGGGAGGTGCCAAAAACATTCAGTACTTC.

The chain recombines TRBV7-8 with TRBJ1-1; D unresolved. The ends were cut back, 3 bases at V and 1 base at J, with 9 bases in the middle. From germline, CDR1 is SGHVS and CDR2 FQNEAQ. The CDR3 has 14 amino acids. The CDR3 spells CASSLRDSNTEAFF. In DNA form, the CDR3 reads TGTGCCAGCAGCTTGAGGGATTCGAACACTGAAGCTTTCTTT. The variable domain in full, with the rest retrieved from reference TRBV7-8 and TRBJ1-1, is GAGVSQSPRYKVAKRGQDVALRCDPISGHVSLFWYQQALGQGPEFLTYFQNEAQLDKSGLPSDRFFAERPEGSVSTLKIQRTQQEDSAVYLCASSLRDSNTEAFFGQGTRLTVV.

The chain combines TRBV7-6 with TRBJ2-2; D unresolved. Germline values: CDR1 SGHVS, CDR2 FNYEAQ. The CDR3 has 15 amino acids. V lost 5 bases, J lost 0 bases, and 10 bases lay in between. The DNA of the CDR3 is TGTGCCAGCAGCCCCAGTTTCGCGAACACCGGGGAGCTGTTTTTT. This encodes CASSPSFANTGELFF.

The CDR3 is CASSPATADLGTEQFF. The CDR3, as DNA: TGCGCCAGCAGCCCCGCGACGGCCGACCTGGGCACTGAGCAGTTCTTC. This chain joins TRBV5-1 and TRBJ2-1; D is undetermined. With 4 bases removed from V and 9 bases from J, the gap between germline ends came to 23 bases. This CDR3 is 16 amino acids long. From germline, CDR1 is SGHRS and CDR2 YFSETQ.

The rearrangement links TRBV4-3 to TRBJ1-1; D gene uncertain. Germline V CDR1 and CDR2: LGHNA, YSLEER. V dropped 4 bases and J dropped 0 bases, with 12 bases sitting between them. The CDR3 consists of 15 residues. CDR3: CASSPGDWLNTEAFF. The CDR3 coding sequence is TGCGCCAGCAGCCCCGGGGATTGGTTGAACACTGAAGCTTTCTTT.

The J gene is TRBJ2-7, the V gene TRBV29-1, with a weak D call TRBD1 (5 bases). This CDR3 has 14 residues. The germline V gene has CDR1 SQVTM and CDR2 ANQGSEA. Trimming removed 1 base from V and 4 bases from J, with 14 bases in between. This CDR3 reads CSVEVAGIEYEQYF. The CDR3 coding sequence is TGCAGCGTTGAAGTCGCAGGGATCGAGTACGAGCAGTACTTC.